The present TCR beta chain was sequenced within a study of glioma-infiltrating T cells. Study-wide points: Only very few CDR3 sequences appeared in both tissue and blood.

The iRepertoire nested amplicon-rescue multiplex PCR amplified TCR alpha and beta CDR3s from RNA. TCRdb passed the multiplex PCR reads through MiXCR, listing each CDR3 protein once. The repertoire consists of approximately 140,000 distinct CDR3 sequences, with 20% to 25% occurring once and the leading ten covering over 25%. As regards this clonotype: The antigen is unknown.

This CDR3 has 14 residues. The germline CDR1 and CDR2 sequences are SNHLY and FYNNEI. Trimming took 1 base from V and 3 from J, leaving 9 bases between them. Sample: glioma tissue, nonneoplastic brain tissue, or PBMCs (not recorded which). The chain has TRBV2 and TRBJ2-5; no definite D call. The receptor was isolated from a human donor with low-grade glioma or glioblastoma, undergoing nonglioma brain surgery, or in good health (not recorded which). The CDR3: CASSEGSAKETQYF. CDR3 nucleotides: TGTGCCAGCAGTGAAGGTTCAGCTAAAGAGACCCAGTACTTC.